These 17 T cell receptor beta chains were sequenced from one sample in a study of T cells in tuberculosis. Sequencing was performed with immunoSEQ multiplex PCR; in TCRdb, only in-frame clones are kept and a portion is missing. The sample lists 25,000 to 30,000 clones, nearly 90% seen once, with 6.1% in the top ten. The sample was PBMCs. These receptors all come from a donor aged 5-35 years with latent tuberculosis or without tuberculosis infection.

V is TRBV4-3 and J is TRBJ1-6; D is unclear. V was trimmed by 0 bases and J by 3 bases, leaving 9 bases between them. The CDR3 spans 16 residues. CDR1 and CDR2 (germline): LGHNA, YSLEER. This CDR3 reads CASSQDTGLYNSPLHF. The CDR3 DNA reads as TGCGCCAGCAGCCAAGATACGGGTCTCTATAATTCACCCCTCCACTTT.

The rearrangement links TRBV27 to TRBJ2-1, with D perhaps TRBD1 (6 bases). The V end was cut by 5 bases, the J end by 10 bases, with 15 bases between. CDR1 and CDR2 from the germline V gene are MNHEY and SMNVEV (reference sequence). CDR3 size: 13 residues. CDR3 residues: CASSNPGGQEQFF. The CDR3, as DNA: TGTGCCAGCAGTAATCCTGGGGGCCAAGAGCAGTTCTTC.

The chain couples TRBV18 to TRBJ2-5, with a possible D match to TRBD1 (6 bases). Germline-derived CDR1 and CDR2 are KGHSH and LQKENI. CDR3 length: 14 residues. V was pared by 0 bases and J by 2 bases, with 7 bases between. The CDR3 DNA is TGTGCCAGCTCACCACCCGGGACACAAGAGACCCAGTACTTC. Translating gives CASSPPGTQETQYF.

This chain uses TRBV7-2 with TRBJ2-1, with 10 nucleotides matching TRBD2. Germline CDR1 and CDR2: SGHTA and FQGNSA. CDR3 size: 15 residues. After removal of 6 bases from V and 3 bases from J, the junction contained 5 bases not matched to a gene. This chain's CDR3 is CASRILAGIYNEQFF. The CDR3 nucleotides are TGTGCCAGCAGGATACTAGCGGGGATCTACAATGAGCAGTTCTTC.

This clone showed up just a few times. The chain carries TRBV2 and TRBJ2-1, with D tentatively TRBD1 (6 bases). Germline CDR1 SNHLY, CDR2 FYNNEI. The CDR3 runs to 13 residues. V shed 9 bases and J shed 4 bases, with 13 bases lying between them. The CDR3 region is CASQGLDYNEQFF. The CDR3, as DNA: TGTGCCAGTCAGGGGTTGGATTACAATGAGCAGTTCTTC.

The gene calls are TRBV4-2 and TRBJ2-7; weak D call: TRBD1 (5 bases). The germline V and J ends were trimmed by 1 base and 7 bases, with 17 bases remaining between them. Germline V gene sequence: CDR1 LGHNA, CDR2 YNFKEQ. The CDR3 consists of 15 residues. CDR3 residues: CASSQVLDSAGEQYF. As DNA, the CDR3 is TGTGCCAGCAGCCAAGTTCTAGACTCGGCAGGGGAGCAGTACTTC.

V gene TRBV18 combines with J gene TRBJ2-2, with D possibly matching TRBD1 (6 bases). The ends were cut back, 4 bases at V and 0 bases at J, with 9 bases in the middle. This CDR3 is built from 15 residues. Germline values: CDR1 KGHSH, CDR2 LQKENI. The CDR3: CASSLDSANTGELFF. DNA of the CDR3: TGTGCCAGCTCACTGGACAGTGCGAACACCGGGGAGCTGTTTTTT. Using reference TRBV18 and TRBJ2-2 for the parts outside the CDR3, the full variable domain is NAGVMQNPRHLVRRRGQEARLRCSPMKGHSHVYWYRQLPEEGLKFMVYLQKENIIDESGMPKERFSAEFPKEGPSILRIQQVVRGDSAAYFCASSLDSANTGELFFGEGSRLTVL.

V gene TRBV15 combines with J gene TRBJ1-5; the match to TRBD1 covers 7 bases. The CDR3 is 15 amino acids. V was clipped by 5 bases and J by 6 bases; unmatched bases: 10. Per the germline V gene, CDR1 is LNHNV and CDR2 is YYDKDF (reference sequence). CDR3 amino acids: CATSWGNRGSQPQHF. The CDR3 DNA reads TGTGCCACCAGCTGGGGGAACAGGGGTAGTCAGCCCCAGCATTTT.

This clone occurred once. The J gene is TRBJ1-4, the V gene TRBV27; D is unclear. Trimming stripped 2 bases from V and 1 base from J, with 5 bases between. The CDR3 is 14 residues long. In germline, CDR1 is MNHEY, CDR2 SMNVEV (reference sequence). CDR3 in amino acids: CASSLILTNEKLFF. CDR3 nucleotide sequence: TGTGCCAGCAGTTTAATATTAACTAATGAAAAACTGTTTTTT.

The genes are TRBV2 and TRBJ1-1, with 7 bases aligning to TRBD1. J gave up 8 bases and V 4 bases, and 4 bases lay outside the gene matches. Per the germline V gene, CDR1 is SNHLY and CDR2 is FYNNEI. This CDR3 is built from 12 residues. The CDR3: CASSGPGQEAFF. CDR3 in DNA: TGTGCCAGCAGTGGTCCGGGACAGGAAGCTTTCTTT.

The sample holds one count of this clone. The chain uses TRBV9 and TRBJ2-3; tentatively, D is TRBD1 (5 bases). The germline V and J ends were trimmed by 7 bases and 2 bases, with 14 bases remaining between them. Germline CDR1 reads SGDLS; CDR2 reads YYNGEE. The length of the CDR3 is 14 residues. CDR3 sequence reads: CASGDSSTTDTQYF. The CDR3 DNA sequence: TGTGCCAGCGGAGACAGTTCCACCACAGATACGCAGTATTTT.

This chain joins TRBV6-5 and TRBJ2-5; a possible D gene is TRBD1 (6 bases). The CDR3 length is 14 residues. The V end lost 7 bases, the J end lost 5 bases, and 17 bases lay between the germline ends. Germline V gene sequence: CDR1 MNHEY, CDR2 SVGAGI. In nucleotides, the CDR3 is TGTGCCAGCACCCGCCGGACAGTCGGGGAGACCCAGTACTTC. Its protein is CASTRRTVGETQYF.

The chain employs TRBV6-1 and TRBJ1-4; 8 bases are shared with TRBD1. In germline, CDR1 is MNHNS, CDR2 SASEGT. The CDR3 contains 16 residues. V lost 0 bases, J lost 6 bases, and 6 bases stayed unmatched. The CDR3 DNA sequence: TGTGCCAGCAGTGAAGCCGAGGGGACAGGTCATGAAAAACTGTTTTTT. Translation gives CASSEAEGTGHEKLFF.

This clone showed up just once. This chain uses TRBV7-2 with TRBJ2-5; TRBD1 might be the D (6 bases). Trimming stripped 5 bases from V and 1 base from J, with 14 bases between. The V gene's germline CDR1 is SGHTA and CDR2 FQGNSA. This CDR3 spans 15 amino acids. The CDR3 region is CASSPRLTGQETQYF. The DNA for the CDR3 is TGTGCCAGCAGCCCCCGATTGACAGGCCAAGAGACCCAGTACTTC.

CDR3 DNA: TGTGCCACCAGCAGGAGGGACACCCTCGGGGAGACCCAGTACTTC. As protein: CATSRRDTLGETQYF. V and J are TRBV15 and TRBJ2-5; possible D gene TRBD1, 6 bases. Germline CDR1 and CDR2: LNHNV and YYDKDF (reference sequence). The V end lost 3 bases, the J end lost 5 bases, and 16 bases lay between the germline ends. The CDR3 is 15 amino acids.

In this sample, this clone turned up once. The chain couples TRBV27 to TRBJ1-2, with a possible D match to TRBD1 (6 bases). The CDR3 has 13 amino acids. The germline V gene encodes CDR1 MNHEY and CDR2 SMNVEV (reference sequence). V was clipped by 0 bases and J by 4 bases, with 6 bases between them. The CDR3 bases are TGTGCCAGCAGTTTATCCAGGGGCTATGGCTACACCTTC. Its translation is CASSLSRGYGYTF.

The chain recombines TRBV5-1 with TRBJ1-4, with TRBD1 matching over 8 bases. This CDR3 is built from 17 residues. The germline gives CDR1 SGHRS, CDR2 YFSETQ. The V gene end was trimmed by 3 bases and the J gene end by 0 bases; junction bases not matched to a gene: 7. DNA of the CDR3: TGCGCCAGCAGCTACAGACAGGGGATTGCAACTAATGAAAAACTGTTTTTT. Translation gives CASSYRQGIATNEKLFF. The full variable domain, its missing parts supplied by reference TRBV5-1 and TRBJ1-4, is KAGVTQTPRYLIKTRGQQVTLSCSPISGHRSVSWYQQTPGQGLQFLFEYFSETQRNKGNFPGRFSGRQFSNSRSEMNVSTLELGDSALYLCASSYRQGIATNEKLFFGSGTQLSVL.